This TCR beta chain is from a study of T cell responses to AZD1222 COVID-19 vaccine. Study-wide results and limits: No repertoire was sampled before or during the peak T cell response, only after it. Clonal diversity was possibly underestimated, and the donors were mostly white British, with more females. Seropositive AZD1222 recipients at baseline numbered only five to seven. Regions left unmutated in variants are reportedly the target of nearly half of spike-specific TCRs.

Note on this clone: Its specificity is unknown.

Using immunoSEQ multiplex PCR, the repertoire was profiled, and TCRdb retains in-frame clones only, with some absent. This sample has roughly 200,000 clones, with roughly nine tenths found just once. The TCR sequence derives from an adult who received the AZD1222 COVID-19 vaccine. This specimen was peripheral blood, taken 28 days after the second AZD1222 dose.

The CDR3 coding sequence is TGCGCCAGCAGTGAGCAGGGACAGGGGACATCCTATAATTCACCCCTCCACTTT. Translation: CASSEQGQGTSYNSPLHF. The chain is built from TRBV10-1 and TRBJ1-6; the match to TRBD1 covers 10 bases. CDR3 size: 18 residues. With 2 bases clipped from V and 1 base from J, the junction kept 5 bases outside the gene matches. Germline V lookup: CDR1 WNHNN, CDR2 SYGVQD (reference sequence).